The clone carrying this TCR beta chain showed up just a few times. RNA transcripts yielded amplified TCR beta CDR3 regions. An initial RT-PCR round employing HTBI primers preceded a second-round multiplex PCR. A single record per CDR3 protein comes from TCRdb applying MiXCR to the multiplex PCR reads. The sample carries about 1.1 million distinct CDR3 sequences, about 36% recorded once. This entry is derived from a study of Graves' ophthalmopathy and Graves' hyperthyroidism. The germline V gene has CDR1 SGHRS and CDR2 YFSETQ. There are 15 residues in the CDR3. Trimming removed 3 bases from V and 4 bases from J, with 16 bases in between.

The sequence derives from an adult man with Graves' hyperthyroidism. This rearrangement joins TRBV5-1 to TRBJ2-5, with D perhaps TRBD2 (6 bases). The specimen was peripheral blood or thyroid tissue (not recorded which). The CDR3 nucleotides read TGCGCCAGCAGCTGGGGCGGGGCGCGCGGAGAGACCCAGTACTTC. The encoded protein is CASSWGGARGETQYF.